The clone carrying this T cell receptor (beta chain) was recorded once. The sample is drawn from a study of blood T cell repertoires in COVID-19. Study context: COVID-19 samples, acute and convalescent, were from the United States, Italy and Spain.

Participant-reported clinical history was the basis for cohort assignment. Donors of Cohort 3 who recovered were those that had two negative PCRs, clearance, or symptom resolution. V shed 6 bases and J 5 bases; nucleotides not matched to a gene: 3. The V gene's germline CDR1 is MNHEY and CDR2 SVGAGI. The CDR3 is 13 residues long. Data came from immunoSEQ multiplex PCR; TCRdb stores just in-frame clones and leaves some out. Of 320,000 or so clones in the sample, roughly 90% are singletons; the top ten hold approximately 1%. The sequence was obtained from a woman in her twenties or thirties who had recovered from COVID-19. Sequencing was performed on PBMCs or T cells enriched from blood (not recorded which). This chain links TRBV6-5 with TRBJ2-2, with 7 bases matching TRBD1. The chain's CDR3 is CASRTGSTGELFF. Written as DNA, the CDR3 is TGTGCCAGCAGGACAGGGTCGACCGGGGAGCTGTTTTTT.